The rows below give T cell receptor beta chains drawn from one sample of a study of cytomegalovirus exposure and HLA in healthy donors. Clones were read by immunoSEQ multiplex PCR, and TCRdb kept only the in-frame ones, dropping some. Found here are about 110,000 clones, 80% of them singletons; the top ten hold 2.5% to 3.5%. Sequencing was done on a sample of PBMCs. The receptors were gathered from a woman aged 55 to 70 in good health and CMV-seropositive. Each CDR3 is given with its conserved first and last residue. Each record gives: V gene, clone size, D gene, J gene, CDR3 DNA, CDR3 protein. D genes are given only for firm matches. Clone size is shown for a subset of rows, as once, few, many or a class of expanded clone.

TRBV25-1,-,-,TRBJ1-1,TGTGCCAGCAGTGGGACACAGGGTTGGGGCACTGAAGCTTTCTTT,CASSGTQGWGTEAFF
TRBV5-1,-,-,TRBJ2-1,TGCGCCAGCAGTTACGACTCCGTTGGCGAGCAGTTCTTC,CASSYDSVGEQFF
TRBV10-3,-,TRBD2,TRBJ2-7,TGTGCCATCAGTGGCCGTGGGCTAGCGGACTACGAGCAGTACTTC,CAISGRGLADYEQYF
TRBV20-1,-,-,TRBJ1-1,TGCAGTGCTAGAGTAGACACTGAAGCTTTCTTT,CSARVDTEAFF
TRBV30,few,-,TRBJ1-1,TGTGCCTGGAGTCCGCTGGGGAGAAACACTGAAGCTTTCTTT,CAWSPLGRNTEAFF
TRBV9,-,-,TRBJ1-2,TGTGCCAGCAGCGTAGTGGCGGGAAAGGGCTATGGCTACACCTTC,CASSVVAGKGYGYTF
TRBV28,-,-,TRBJ2-7,TGTGCCAGCAGTTTAGGCGGGGCTACCTACGAGCAGTACTTC,CASSLGGATYEQYF
TRBV4-1,-,-,TRBJ1-4,TGCGCCAGCAGCCAGTCCCGGGACATTGATGAAAAACTGTTTTTT,CASSQSRDIDEKLFF
TRBV5-1,-,-,TRBJ2-5,TGCGCCAGCAGAAATGGGGGCTATGAGACCCAGTACTTC,CASRNGGYETQYF
TRBV7-9,-,-,TRBJ2-6,TGTGCCAGCAGCTCTGGAGGGAGCTCTGGGGCCAACGTCCTGACTTTC,CASSSGGSSGANVLTF
TRBV28,-,TRBD1,TRBJ1-2,TGTGCCAGCAGTCGCACCGGGACAGGATCTAACTATGGCTACACCTTC,CASSRTGTGSNYGYTF
TRBV4-1,-,TRBD2,TRBJ2-7,TGCGCCAGCGGAGGACTAGCGGGAGATTACGAGCAGTACTTC,CASGGLAGDYEQYF
TRBV6-1,once,TRBD1,TRBJ1-5,TGTGCCAGCGGACAGGTAGGACTCAATCAGCCCCAGCATTTT,CASGQVGLNQPQHF
TRBV4-1,-,-,TRBJ1-1,TGCGCCAGCAGCCAAGAACCTGCGCCAAGGAGAGAAGCTTTCTTT,CASSQEPAPRREAFF
TRBV19,-,TRBD1,TRBJ2-7,TGTGCCAGTAGTATAGGGCAGGGGGCCTACGAGCAGTACTTC,CASSIGQGAYEQYF
TRBV5-4,-,-,TRBJ2-7,TGTGCCAGCAGCTTGGAGGGGCGCCCGGGCCACGAGCAGTACTTC,CASSLEGRPGHEQYF
TRBV13,-,TRBD1,TRBJ2-1,TGTGTCAGCAGCTTTACCGGGACAGGGGGGTACAATGAGCAGTTCTTC,CVSSFTGTGGYNEQFF
TRBV5-6,-,-,TRBJ2-1,TGTGCCAGCAGCTTGGGACAGAGCTCCTACAATGAGCAGTTCTTC,CASSLGQSSYNEQFF
TRBV15,-,-,TRBJ2-4,TGTGCCACCAGCAGAGGGACAGAAAACATTCAGTACTTC,CATSRGTENIQYF
TRBV29-1,-,TRBD2,TRBJ2-7,TGCAGCGTTGCGACCTACCCTAGCGGGAGCACCTACGAGCAGTACTTC,CSVATYPSGSTYEQYF
TRBV6-6,-,-,TRBJ1-1,TGTGCCAGCAGTGCGGGGGGGCGGACTGAAGCTTTCTTT,CASSAGGRTEAFF
TRBV15,-,TRBD1,TRBJ1-6,TGTGCCACCAGCACGGGACAGGAGAGCTCACCCCTCCACTTT,CATSTGQESSPLHF
TRBV4-1,-,TRBD2,TRBJ2-1,TGCGCCAGCAGCCAGGGGGGCAGGACTAGCGGGAGTGGGAAAGAGCAGTTCTTC,CASSQGGRTSGSGKEQFF
TRBV7-2,once,TRBD2,TRBJ2-3,TGTGCCAGCAGCTTCCTAGCGGGAAGAAGCCAGGACACAGATACGCAGTATTTT,CASSFLAGRSQDTDTQYF
TRBV10-1,-,-,TRBJ1-1,TGCGCCAGCAGTGATGGGGGGGGCACTGAAGCTTTCTTT,CASSDGGGTEAFF
TRBV6-5,-,TRBD2,TRBJ2-4,TGTGCCAGCACCGCAACTAGCGGGGACATTCAGTACTTC,CASTATSGDIQYF